This entry describes one T cell receptor (beta chain). The antigen is unknown. Only in-frame clones appear in the TCRdb table, and some are missing; sequencing was by immunoSEQ multiplex PCR. Among 140,000 to 150,000 clones listed, around 91% were seen once. This sample is drawn from a study of T cell responses to AZD1222 COVID-19 vaccine. Study-wide points: Spike-specific TCR repertoires showed rising breadth and depth after two AZD1222 doses. Sampling that yielded the repertoires occurred only after the peak T cell response.

From germline, CDR1 is SGHDT and CDR2 YYEEEE. V dropped 0 bases and J dropped 2 bases, with 11 bases sitting between them. CDR3 size: 15 residues. The input for sequencing was peripheral blood, taken on day 0 of AZD1222 vaccination. The receptor was isolated from an adult in good health. V gene TRBV5-6 combines with J gene TRBJ1-1; D gene unclear. In DNA form, the CDR3 reads TGTGCCAGCAGCTTGGTCGGGAAGAGTAACACTGAAGCTTTCTTT. Its translation: CASSLVGKSNTEAFF.